The entry below gives a single TCR beta chain sequence along with its context. Its target is unknown. The data stem from a study of cytomegalovirus exposure and HLA in healthy donors. Study-level findings and limits: A few of the chains that were CMV-associated were confirmed in vitro to be specific for CMV antigens. Follow-up analysis seemed to connect common viral pathogens with several of the most significant clusters identified. DRB1 showed the most TCR associations and HLA-C the fewest in a later analysis, as rates varied by HLA locus.

V dropped 4 bases and J dropped 2; count of bases not matched to a gene: 4. CDR3 size: 15 residues. Germline CDR1 and CDR2: SGHDT and YYEEEE. In the PCR, 60 Vbeta and 13 Jbeta primers were used. Sequenced by immunoSEQ multiplex PCR; TCRdb stores in-frame clones only, minus some. The table includes 110,000 to 150,000 clones, 75% detected once. The sample was PBMCs. The rearrangement links TRBV5-6 to TRBJ2-1; TRBD2 matches at 9 bases. The origin of this receptor is a man under 40 in good health and CMV-seronegative. CDR3 sequence: CASSAGLATYNEQFF. CDR3 coding DNA: TGTGCCAGCAGCGCGGGACTAGCTACCTACAATGAGCAGTTCTTC.